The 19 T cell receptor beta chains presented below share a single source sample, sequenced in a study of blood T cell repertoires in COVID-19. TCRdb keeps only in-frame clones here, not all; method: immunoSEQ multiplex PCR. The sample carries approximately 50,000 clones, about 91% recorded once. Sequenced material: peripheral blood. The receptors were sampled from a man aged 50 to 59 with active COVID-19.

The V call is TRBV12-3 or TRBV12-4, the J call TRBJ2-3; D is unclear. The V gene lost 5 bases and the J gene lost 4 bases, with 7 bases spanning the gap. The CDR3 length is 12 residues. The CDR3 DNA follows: TGTGCCAGCAGTACCGCAGCAGATACGCAGTATTTT. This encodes CASSTAADTQYF.

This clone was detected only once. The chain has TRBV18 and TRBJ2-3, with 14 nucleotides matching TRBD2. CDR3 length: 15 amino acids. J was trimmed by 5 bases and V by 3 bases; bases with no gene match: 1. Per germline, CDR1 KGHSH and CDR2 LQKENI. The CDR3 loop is CASSPGTSGRDTQYF. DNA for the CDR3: TGTGCCAGCTCACCGGGGACTAGCGGGAGAGATACGCAGTATTTT.

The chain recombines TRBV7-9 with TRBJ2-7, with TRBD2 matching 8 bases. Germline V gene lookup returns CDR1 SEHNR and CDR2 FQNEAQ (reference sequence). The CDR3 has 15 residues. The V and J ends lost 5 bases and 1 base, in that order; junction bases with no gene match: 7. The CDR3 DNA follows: TGTGCCAGCAGCGCGCCCGGGACTAGTTCCTACGAGCAGTACTTC. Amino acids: CASSAPGTSSYEQYF.

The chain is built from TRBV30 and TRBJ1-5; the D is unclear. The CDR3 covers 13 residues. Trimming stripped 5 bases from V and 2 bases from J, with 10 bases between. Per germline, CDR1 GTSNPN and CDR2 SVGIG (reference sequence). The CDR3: CAWGRKGNQPQHF. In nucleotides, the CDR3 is TGTGCCTGGGGGCGGAAGGGCAATCAGCCCCAGCATTTT.

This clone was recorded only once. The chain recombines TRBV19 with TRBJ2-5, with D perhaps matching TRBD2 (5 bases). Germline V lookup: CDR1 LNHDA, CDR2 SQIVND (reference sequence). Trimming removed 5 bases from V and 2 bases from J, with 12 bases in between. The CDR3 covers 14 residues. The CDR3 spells CASSPDLGQETQYF. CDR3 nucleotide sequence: TGTGCCAGTAGTCCGGACTTAGGACAAGAGACCCAGTACTTC.

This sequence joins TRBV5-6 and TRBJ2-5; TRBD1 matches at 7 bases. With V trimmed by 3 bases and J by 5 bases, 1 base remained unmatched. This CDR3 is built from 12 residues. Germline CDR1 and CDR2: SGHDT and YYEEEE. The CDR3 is CASSSGQETQYF. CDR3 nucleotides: TGTGCCAGCAGCTCGGGACAGGAGACCCAGTACTTC.

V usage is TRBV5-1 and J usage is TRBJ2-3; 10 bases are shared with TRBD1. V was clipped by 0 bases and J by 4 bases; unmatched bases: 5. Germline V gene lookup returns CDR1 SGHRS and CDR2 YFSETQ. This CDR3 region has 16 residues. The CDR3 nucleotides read TGCGCCAGCAGCTTGGACCGGGACAGGGGCTCAGATACGCAGTATTTT. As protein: CASSLDRDRGSDTQYF. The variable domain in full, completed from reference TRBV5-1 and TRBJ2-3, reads KAGVTQTPRYLIKTRGQQVTLSCSPISGHRSVSWYQQTPGQGLQFLFEYFSETQRNKGNFPGRFSGRQFSNSRSEMNVSTLELGDSALYLCASSLDRDRGSDTQYFGPGTRLTVL.

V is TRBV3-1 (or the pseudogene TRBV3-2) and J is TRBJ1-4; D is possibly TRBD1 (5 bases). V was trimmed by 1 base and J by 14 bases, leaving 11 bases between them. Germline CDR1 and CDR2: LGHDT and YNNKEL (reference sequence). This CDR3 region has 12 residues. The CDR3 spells CASSQARTSLFF. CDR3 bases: TGTGCCAGCAGCCAAGCAAGGACATCCCTGTTTTTT.

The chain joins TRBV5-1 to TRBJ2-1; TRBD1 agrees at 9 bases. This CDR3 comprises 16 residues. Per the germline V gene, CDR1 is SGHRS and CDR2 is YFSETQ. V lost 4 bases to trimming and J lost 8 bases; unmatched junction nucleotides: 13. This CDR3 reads CASSIQPGQGEDEQFF. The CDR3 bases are TGCGCCAGCAGCATACAACCGGGACAGGGCGAGGATGAGCAGTTCTTC.

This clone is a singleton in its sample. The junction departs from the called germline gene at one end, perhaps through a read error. CDR3: CASSLVAGRAENIQYF. DNA for the CDR3: TGTGCCAGCAGCTTAGTAGCGGGGCGAGCCGAAAACATTCAGTACTTC. V usage is TRBV7-8 and J usage is TRBJ2-4, with TRBD2 matching over 8 bases. The germline V gene has CDR1 SGHVS and CDR2 FQNEAQ. The CDR3 is 16 amino acids.

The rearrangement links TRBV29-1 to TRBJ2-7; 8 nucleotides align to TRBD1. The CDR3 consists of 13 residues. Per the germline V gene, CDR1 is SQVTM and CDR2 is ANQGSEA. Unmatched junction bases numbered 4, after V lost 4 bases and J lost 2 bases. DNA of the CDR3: TGCAGCGTTGGATCAGGGGGCACCTACGAGCAGTACTTC. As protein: CSVGSGGTYEQYF.

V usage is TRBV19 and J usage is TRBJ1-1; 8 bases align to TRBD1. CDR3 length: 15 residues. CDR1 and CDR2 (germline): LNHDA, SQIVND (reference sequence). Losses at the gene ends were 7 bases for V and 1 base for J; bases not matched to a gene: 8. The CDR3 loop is CASTKPGTGNTEAFF. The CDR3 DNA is TGTGCCAGTACTAAACCTGGGACAGGGAACACTGAAGCTTTCTTT.

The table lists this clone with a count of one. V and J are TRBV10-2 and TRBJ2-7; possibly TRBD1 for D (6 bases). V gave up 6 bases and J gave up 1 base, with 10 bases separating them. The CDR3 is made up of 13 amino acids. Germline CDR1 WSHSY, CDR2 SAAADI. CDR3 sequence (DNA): TGCGCCAGCAGAACAGGGCCATCCTACGAGCAGTACTTC. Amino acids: CASRTGPSYEQYF.

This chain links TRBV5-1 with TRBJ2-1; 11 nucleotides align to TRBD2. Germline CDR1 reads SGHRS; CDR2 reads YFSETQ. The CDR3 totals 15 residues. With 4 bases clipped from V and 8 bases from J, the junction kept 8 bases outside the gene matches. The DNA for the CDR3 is TGCGCCAGCAGCCTACTAGCGGGAGTGTTGGATGAGCAGTTCTTC. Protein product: CASSLLAGVLDEQFF.

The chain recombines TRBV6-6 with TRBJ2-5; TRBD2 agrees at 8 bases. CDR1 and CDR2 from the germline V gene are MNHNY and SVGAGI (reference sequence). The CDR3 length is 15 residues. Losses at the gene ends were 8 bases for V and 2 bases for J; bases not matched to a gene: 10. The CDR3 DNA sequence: TGTGCCAGCGGCAACACGGGGGGGCTTCAAGAGACCCAGTACTTC. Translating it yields CASGNTGGLQETQYF.

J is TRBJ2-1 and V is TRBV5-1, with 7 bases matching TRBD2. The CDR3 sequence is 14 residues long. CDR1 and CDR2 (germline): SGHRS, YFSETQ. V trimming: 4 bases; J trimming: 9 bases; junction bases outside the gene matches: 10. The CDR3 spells CASSKGLGEGEQFF. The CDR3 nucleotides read TGCGCCAGCAGCAAAGGACTAGGGGAGGGTGAGCAGTTCTTC.

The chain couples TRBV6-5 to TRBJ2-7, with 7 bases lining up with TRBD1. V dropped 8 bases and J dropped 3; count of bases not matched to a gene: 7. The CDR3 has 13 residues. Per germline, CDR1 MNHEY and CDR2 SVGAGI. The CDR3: CASCRGSLYEQYF. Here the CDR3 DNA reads TGTGCCAGCTGCAGGGGGTCCCTCTACGAGCAGTACTTC.

The CDR3 is CASAGQGEQETQYF. The CDR3 DNA is TGTGCCAGTGCGGGGCAGGGGGAACAAGAGACCCAGTACTTC. The chain combines TRBV11-2 with TRBJ2-5, with D perhaps TRBD1 (7 bases). V was shortened by 9 bases and J by 2 bases, with 16 bases between the two germline ends. The germline V gene encodes CDR1 SGHAT and CDR2 FQNNGV. This CDR3 is built from 14 residues.

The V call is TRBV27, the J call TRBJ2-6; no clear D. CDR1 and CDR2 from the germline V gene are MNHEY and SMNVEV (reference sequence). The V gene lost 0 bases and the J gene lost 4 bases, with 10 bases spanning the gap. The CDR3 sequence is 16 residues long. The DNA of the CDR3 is TGTGCCAGCAGTTTATCTTCCGATCGGGGGGCCAACGTCCTGACTTTC. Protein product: CASSLSSDRGANVLTF.